This TCR beta chain comes out of a study of blood T cell repertoires in COVID-19. On the study more broadly: COVID-19 samples from acute and convalescent phases originated in the United States, Italy and Spain.

Authors' data handling: The assay estimated nucleated cells by amplifying reference gene primers. Sequencing used immunoSEQ multiplex PCR; TCRdb keeps in-frame clones, though not all of them. V, J and clone size are taken as reported in that table, and D and trimming were inferred from the DNA itself. The repertoire holds tens of thousands of clones, with more than 70% as singletons. The origin of this receptor is a woman aged 80 or over with acute or convalescent COVID-19. The sample consisted of peripheral blood.

The CDR3 DNA follows: TGTGCCAGTAGCGGTGAAACAGGGGATGCAACTAATGAAAAACTGTTTTTT. Translating it yields CASSGETGDATNEKLFF. The chain couples TRBV19 to TRBJ1-4; 7 positions agree with TRBD1. The length of the CDR3 is 17 residues. V lost 6 bases and J lost 0; bases outside the gene matches: 10. Germline assignment: CDR1 LNHDA and CDR2 SQIVND (reference sequence).